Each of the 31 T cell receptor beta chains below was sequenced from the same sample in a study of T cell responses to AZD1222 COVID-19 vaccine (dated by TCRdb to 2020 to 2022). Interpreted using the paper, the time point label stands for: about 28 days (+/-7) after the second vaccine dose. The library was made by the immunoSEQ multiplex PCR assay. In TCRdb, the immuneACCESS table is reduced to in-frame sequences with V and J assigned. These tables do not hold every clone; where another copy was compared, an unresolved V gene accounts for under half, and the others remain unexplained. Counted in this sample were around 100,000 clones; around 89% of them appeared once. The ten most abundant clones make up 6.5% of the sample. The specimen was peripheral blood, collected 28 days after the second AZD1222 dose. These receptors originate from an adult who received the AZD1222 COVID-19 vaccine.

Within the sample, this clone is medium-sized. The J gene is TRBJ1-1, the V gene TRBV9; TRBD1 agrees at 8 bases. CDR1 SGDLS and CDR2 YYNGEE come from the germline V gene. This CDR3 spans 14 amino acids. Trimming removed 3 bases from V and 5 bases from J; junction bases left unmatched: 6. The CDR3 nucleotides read TGTGCCAGCAGCGGGCCAGGGGGCTCTACTGAAGCTTTCTTT. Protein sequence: CASSGPGGSTEAFF.

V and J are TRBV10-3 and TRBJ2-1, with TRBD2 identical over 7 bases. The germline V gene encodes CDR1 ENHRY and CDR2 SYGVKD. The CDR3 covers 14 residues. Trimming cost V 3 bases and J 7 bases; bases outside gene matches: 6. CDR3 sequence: CAISELARVNEQFF. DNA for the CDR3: TGTGCCATCAGTGAACTAGCGCGGGTTAATGAGCAGTTCTTC.

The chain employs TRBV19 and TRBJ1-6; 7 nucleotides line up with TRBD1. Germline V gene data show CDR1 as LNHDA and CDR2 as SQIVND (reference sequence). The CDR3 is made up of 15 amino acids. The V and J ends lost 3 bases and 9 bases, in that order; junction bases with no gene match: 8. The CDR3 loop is CASSIGTGVGSPLHF. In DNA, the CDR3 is TGTGCCAGTAGTATTGGAACAGGGGTAGGTTCACCCCTCCACTTT.

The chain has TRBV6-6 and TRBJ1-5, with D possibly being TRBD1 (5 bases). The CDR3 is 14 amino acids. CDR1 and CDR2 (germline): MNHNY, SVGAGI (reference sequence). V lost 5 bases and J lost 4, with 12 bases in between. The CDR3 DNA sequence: TGTGCCAGCAGTGGATACACAGGTAATCAGCCCCAGCATTTT. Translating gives CASSGYTGNQPQHF.

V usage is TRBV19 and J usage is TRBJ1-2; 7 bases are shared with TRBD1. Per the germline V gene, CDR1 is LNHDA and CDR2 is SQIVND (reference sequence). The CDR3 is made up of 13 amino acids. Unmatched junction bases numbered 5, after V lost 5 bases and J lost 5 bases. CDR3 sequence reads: CASSAPTGYGYTF. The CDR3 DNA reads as TGTGCCAGTAGTGCCCCGACAGGGTATGGCTACACCTTC.

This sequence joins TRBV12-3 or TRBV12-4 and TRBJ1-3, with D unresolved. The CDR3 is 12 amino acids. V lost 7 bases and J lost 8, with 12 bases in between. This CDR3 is CASTEDGHTIYF. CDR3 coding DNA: TGTGCCAGCACCGAAGACGGTCACACCATATATTTT.

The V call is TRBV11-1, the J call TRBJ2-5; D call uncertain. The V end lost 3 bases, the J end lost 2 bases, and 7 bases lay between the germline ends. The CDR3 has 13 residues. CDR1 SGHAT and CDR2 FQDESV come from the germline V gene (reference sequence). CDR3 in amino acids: CASSLTVQETQYF. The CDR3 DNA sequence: TGTGCCAGCAGCTTGACCGTACAAGAGACCCAGTACTTC.

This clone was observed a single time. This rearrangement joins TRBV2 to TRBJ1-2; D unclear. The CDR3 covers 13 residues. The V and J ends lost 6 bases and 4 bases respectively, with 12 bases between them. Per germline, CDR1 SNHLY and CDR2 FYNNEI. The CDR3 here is CASSLTDLYGYTF. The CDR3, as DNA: TGTGCCAGCAGCTTAACTGATCTCTATGGCTACACCTTC.

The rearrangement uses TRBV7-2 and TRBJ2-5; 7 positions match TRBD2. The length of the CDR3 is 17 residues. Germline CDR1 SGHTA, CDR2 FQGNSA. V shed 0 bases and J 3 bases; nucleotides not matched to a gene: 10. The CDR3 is CASSLAGWAGEKETQYF. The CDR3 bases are TGTGCCAGCAGCTTAGCAGGTTGGGCGGGGGAGAAAGAGACCCAGTACTTC.

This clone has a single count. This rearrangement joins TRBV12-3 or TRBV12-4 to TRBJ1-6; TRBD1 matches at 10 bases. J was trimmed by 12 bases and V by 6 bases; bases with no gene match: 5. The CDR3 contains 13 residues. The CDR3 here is CASSRDRGIPLHF. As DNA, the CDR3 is TGTGCCAGCAGCCGGGACAGGGGAATACCCCTCCACTTT.

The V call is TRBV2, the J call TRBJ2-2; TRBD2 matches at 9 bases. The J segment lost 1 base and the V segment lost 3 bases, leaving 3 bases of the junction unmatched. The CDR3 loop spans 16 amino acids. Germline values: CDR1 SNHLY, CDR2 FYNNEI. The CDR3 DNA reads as TGTGCCAGCAGTGACAAGCGGGGGGTGAACACCGGGGAGCTGTTTTTT. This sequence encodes CASSDKRGVNTGELFF.

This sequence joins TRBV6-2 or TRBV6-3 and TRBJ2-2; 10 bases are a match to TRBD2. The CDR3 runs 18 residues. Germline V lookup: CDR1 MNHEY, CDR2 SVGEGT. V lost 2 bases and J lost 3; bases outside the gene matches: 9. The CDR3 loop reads CASSYIGSGGFHTGELFF. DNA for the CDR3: TGTGCCAGCAGTTACATAGGTAGCGGGGGGTTCCACACCGGGGAGCTGTTTTTT.

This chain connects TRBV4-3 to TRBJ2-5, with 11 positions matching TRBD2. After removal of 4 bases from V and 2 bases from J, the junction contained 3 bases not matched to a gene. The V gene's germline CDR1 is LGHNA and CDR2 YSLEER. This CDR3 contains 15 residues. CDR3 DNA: TGCGCCAGCAGCCTAGCGGGGGGGACTCAAGAGACCCAGTACTTC. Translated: CASSLAGGTQETQYF.

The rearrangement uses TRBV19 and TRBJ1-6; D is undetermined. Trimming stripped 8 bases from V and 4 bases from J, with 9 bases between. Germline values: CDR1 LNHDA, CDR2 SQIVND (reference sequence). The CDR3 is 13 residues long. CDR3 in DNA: TGTGCCAGTGGGAGGGAATATAATTCACCCCTCCACTTT. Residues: CASGREYNSPLHF. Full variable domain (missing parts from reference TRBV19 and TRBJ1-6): DGGITQSPKYLFRKEGQNVTLSCEQNLNHDAMYWYRQDPGQGLRLIYYSQIVNDFQKGDIAEGYSVSREKKESFPLTVTSAQKNPTAFYLCASGREYNSPLHFGNGTRLTVT.

The CDR3 bases are TGCGCCAGCAACCAGGCCGGGACTAGCGGGGGATCAGATACGCAGTATTTT. This sequence encodes CASNQAGTSGGSDTQYF. The chain has TRBV5-1 and TRBJ2-3; 14 nucleotides match TRBD2. Trimming removed 6 bases from V and 4 bases from J; junction bases left unmatched: 10. Germline values: CDR1 SGHRS, CDR2 YFSETQ. This CDR3 comprises 17 residues.

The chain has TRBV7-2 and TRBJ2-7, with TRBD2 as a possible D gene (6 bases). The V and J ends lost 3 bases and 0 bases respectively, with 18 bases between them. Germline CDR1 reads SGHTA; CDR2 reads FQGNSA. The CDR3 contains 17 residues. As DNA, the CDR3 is TGTGCCAGCAGCTTTTTGGTGAGCGCTAGCGACTCCTACGAGCAGTACTTC. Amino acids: CASSFLVSASDSYEQYF.

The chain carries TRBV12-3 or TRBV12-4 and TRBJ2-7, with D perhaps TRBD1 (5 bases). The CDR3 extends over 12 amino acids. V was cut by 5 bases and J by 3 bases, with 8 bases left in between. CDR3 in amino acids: CASSLRVYEQYF. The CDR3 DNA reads TGTGCCAGCAGTCTCAGGGTCTACGAGCAGTACTTC.

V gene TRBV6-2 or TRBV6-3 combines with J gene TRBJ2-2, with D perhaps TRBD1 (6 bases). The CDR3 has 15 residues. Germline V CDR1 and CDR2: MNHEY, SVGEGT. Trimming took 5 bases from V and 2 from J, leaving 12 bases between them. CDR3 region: CASSKWTVNTGELFF. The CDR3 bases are TGTGCCAGCAGTAAGTGGACAGTTAACACCGGGGAGCTGTTTTTT.

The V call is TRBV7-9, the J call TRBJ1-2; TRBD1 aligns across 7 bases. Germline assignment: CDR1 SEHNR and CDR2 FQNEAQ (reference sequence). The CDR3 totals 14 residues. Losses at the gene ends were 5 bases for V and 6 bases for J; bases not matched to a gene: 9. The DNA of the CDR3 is TGTGCCAGCAGCATACAACAGGGGTCGGATGGCTACACCTTC. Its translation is CASSIQQGSDGYTF.

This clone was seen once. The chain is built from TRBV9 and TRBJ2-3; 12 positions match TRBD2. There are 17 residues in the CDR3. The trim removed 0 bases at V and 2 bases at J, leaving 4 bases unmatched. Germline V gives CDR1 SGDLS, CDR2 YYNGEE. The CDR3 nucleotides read TGTGCCAGCAGCGTAGTCGGACTAGCGGGGTCCACAGATACGCAGTATTTT. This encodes CASSVVGLAGSTDTQYF.

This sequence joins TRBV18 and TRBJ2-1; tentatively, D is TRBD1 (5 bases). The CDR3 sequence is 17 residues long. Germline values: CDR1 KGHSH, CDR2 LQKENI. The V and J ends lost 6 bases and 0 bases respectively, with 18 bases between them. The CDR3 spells CASSPTLGQSSYNEQFF. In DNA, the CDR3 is TGTGCCAGCTCGCCGACCCTGGGGCAGAGCTCCTACAATGAGCAGTTCTTC.

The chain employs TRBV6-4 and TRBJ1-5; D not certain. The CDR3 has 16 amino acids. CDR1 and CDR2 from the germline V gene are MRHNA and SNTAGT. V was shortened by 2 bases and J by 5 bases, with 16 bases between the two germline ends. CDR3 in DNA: TGTGCCAGCAGTGACCCCACGGGCTCTAGGGATCAGCCCCAGCATTTT. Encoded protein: CASSDPTGSRDQPQHF.

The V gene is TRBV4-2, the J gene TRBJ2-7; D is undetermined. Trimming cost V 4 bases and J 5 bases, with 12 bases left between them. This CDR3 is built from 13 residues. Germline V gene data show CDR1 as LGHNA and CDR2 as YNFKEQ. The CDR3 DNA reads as TGTGCCAGCAGCCCTGGGTTCGGCGACGAGCAGTACTTC. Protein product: CASSPGFGDEQYF.

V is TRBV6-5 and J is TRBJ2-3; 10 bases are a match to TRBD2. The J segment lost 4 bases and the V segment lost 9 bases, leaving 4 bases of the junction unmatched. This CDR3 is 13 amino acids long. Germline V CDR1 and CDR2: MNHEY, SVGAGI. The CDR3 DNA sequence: TGTGCCAGTTTCCTAGCGGGGGCAGATACGCAGTATTTT. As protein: CASFLAGADTQYF.

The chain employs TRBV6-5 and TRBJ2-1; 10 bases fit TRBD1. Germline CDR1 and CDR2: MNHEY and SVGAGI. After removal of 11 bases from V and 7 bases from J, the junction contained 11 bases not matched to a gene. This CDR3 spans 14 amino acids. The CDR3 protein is CASWTGGSGNEQFF. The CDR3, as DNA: TGTGCCTCATGGACAGGGGGATCAGGAAATGAGCAGTTCTTC.

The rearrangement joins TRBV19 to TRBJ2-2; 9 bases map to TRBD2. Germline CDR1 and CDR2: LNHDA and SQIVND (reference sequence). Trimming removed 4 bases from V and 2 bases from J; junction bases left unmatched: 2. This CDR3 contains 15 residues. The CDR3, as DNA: TGTGCCAGTAGTACCGGGACTAGCAACACCGGGGAGCTGTTTTTT. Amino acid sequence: CASSTGTSNTGELFF.

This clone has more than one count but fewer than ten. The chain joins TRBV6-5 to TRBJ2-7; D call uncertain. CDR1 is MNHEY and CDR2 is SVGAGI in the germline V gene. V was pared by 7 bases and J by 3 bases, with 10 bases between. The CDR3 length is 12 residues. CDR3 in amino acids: CASIGGDYEQYF. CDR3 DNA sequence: TGTGCCAGCATTGGCGGAGACTACGAGCAGTACTTC.

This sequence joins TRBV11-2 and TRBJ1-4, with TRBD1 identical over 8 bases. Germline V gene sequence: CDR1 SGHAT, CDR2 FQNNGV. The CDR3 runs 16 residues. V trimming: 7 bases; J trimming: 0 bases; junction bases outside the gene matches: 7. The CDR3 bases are TGTGCCAGCACCCGGACAGGGATTGCAACTAATGAAAAACTGTTTTTT. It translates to CASTRTGIATNEKLFF. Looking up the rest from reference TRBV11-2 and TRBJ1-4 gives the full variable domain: EAGVAQSPRYKIIEKRQSVAFWCNPISGHATLYWYQQILGQGPKLLIQFQNNGVVDDSQLPKDRFSAERLKGVDSTLKIQPAKLEDSAVYLCASTRTGIATNEKLFFGSGTQLSVL.

CDR3 sequence reads: CASSPPGRVLGNTEAFF. In nucleotides, the CDR3 is TGTGCCAGCAGTCCCCCCGGTAGAGTACTTGGTAACACTGAAGCTTTCTTT. The V gene is TRBV28, the J gene TRBJ1-1; D gene ambiguous. The ends were cut back, 5 bases at V and 2 bases at J, with 21 bases in the middle. The CDR3 covers 17 residues. Germline V gives CDR1 MDHEN, CDR2 SYDVKM.

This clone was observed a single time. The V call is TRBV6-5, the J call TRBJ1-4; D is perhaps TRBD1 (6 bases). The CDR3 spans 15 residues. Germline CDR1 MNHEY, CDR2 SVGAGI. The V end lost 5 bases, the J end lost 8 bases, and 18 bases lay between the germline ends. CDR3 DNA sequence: TGTGCCAGCAGTAAAACAGGAAATAGGGGGGAAAAACTGTTTTTT. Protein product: CASSKTGNRGEKLFF.

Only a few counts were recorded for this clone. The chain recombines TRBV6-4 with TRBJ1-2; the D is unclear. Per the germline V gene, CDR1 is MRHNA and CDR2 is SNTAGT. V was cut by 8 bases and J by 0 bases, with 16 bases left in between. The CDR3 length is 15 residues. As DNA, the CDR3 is TGTGCCAGCTGGGGAACCGCCGAAGCTAACTATGGCTACACCTTC. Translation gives CASWGTAEANYGYTF.